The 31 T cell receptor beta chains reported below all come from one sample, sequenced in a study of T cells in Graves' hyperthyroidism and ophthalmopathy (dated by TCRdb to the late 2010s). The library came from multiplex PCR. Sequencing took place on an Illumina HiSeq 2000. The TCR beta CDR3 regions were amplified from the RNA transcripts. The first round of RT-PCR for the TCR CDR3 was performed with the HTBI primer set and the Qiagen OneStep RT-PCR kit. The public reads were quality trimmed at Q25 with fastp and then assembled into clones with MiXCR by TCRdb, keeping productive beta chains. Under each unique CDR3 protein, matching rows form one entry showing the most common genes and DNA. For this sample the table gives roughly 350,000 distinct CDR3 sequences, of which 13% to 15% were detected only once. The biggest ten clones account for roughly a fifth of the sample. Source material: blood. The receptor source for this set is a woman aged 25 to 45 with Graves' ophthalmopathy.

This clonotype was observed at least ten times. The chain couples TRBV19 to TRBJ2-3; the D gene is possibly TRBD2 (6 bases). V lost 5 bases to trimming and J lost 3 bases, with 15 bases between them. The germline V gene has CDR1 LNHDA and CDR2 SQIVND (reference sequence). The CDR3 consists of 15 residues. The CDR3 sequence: CASSSMTSLTDTQYF. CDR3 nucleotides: TGTGCCAGTAGTTCCATGACTAGTTTGACAGATACGCAGTATTTT.

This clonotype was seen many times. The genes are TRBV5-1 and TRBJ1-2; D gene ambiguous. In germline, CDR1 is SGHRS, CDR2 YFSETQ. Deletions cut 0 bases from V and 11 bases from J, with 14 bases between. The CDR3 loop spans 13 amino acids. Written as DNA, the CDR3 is TGCGCCAGCAGCTTGGGGGGAGAGGTGAATTACACCTTC. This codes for CASSLGGEVNYTF.

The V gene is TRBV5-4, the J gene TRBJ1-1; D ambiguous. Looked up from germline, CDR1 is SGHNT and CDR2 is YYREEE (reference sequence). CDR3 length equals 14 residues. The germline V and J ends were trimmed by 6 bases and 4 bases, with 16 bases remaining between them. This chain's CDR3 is CASNPEGRPTEAFF. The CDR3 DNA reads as TGTGCCAGCAACCCGGAGGGCAGGCCCACTGAAGCTTTCTTT.

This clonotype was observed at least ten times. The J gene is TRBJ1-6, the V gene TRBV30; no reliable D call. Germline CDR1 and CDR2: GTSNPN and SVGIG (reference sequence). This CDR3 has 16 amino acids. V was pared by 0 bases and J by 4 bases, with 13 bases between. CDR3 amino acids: CAWSVEGSLYNSPLHF. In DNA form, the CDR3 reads TGTGCCTGGAGTGTAGAAGGGTCACTTTATAATTCACCCCTCCACTTT.

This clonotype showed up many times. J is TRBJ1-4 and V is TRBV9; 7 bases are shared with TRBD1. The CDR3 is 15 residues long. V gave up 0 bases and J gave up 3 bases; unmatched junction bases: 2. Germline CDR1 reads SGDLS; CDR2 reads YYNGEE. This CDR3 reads CASSVADRSNEKLFF. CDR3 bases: TGTGCCAGCAGCGTAGCGGACAGGTCTAATGAAAAACTGTTTTTT. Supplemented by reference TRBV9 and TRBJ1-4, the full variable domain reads DSGVTQTPKHLITATGQRVTLRCSPRSGDLSVYWYQQSLDQGLQFLIQYYNGEERAKGNILERFSAQQFPDLHSELNLSSLELGDSALYFCASSVADRSNEKLFFGSGTQLSVL.

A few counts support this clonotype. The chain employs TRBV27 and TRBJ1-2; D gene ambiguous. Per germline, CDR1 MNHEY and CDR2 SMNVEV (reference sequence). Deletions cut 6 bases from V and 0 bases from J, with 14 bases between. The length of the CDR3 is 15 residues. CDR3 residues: CASRGLEGSNYGYTF. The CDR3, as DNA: TGTGCCAGCAGGGGGTTGGAGGGATCTAACTATGGCTACACCTTC.

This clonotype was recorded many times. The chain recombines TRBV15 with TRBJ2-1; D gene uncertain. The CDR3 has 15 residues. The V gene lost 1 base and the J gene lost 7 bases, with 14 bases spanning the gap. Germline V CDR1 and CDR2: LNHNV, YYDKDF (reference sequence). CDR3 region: CATSRANFEGNEQFF. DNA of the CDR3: TGTGCCACCAGCAGAGCTAACTTCGAAGGGAATGAGCAGTTCTTC.

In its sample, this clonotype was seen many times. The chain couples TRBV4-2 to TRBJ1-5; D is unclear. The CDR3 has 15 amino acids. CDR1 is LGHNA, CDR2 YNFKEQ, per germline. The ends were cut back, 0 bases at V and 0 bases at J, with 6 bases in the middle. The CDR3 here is CASSQEGNSNQPQHF. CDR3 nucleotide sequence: TGTGCCAGCAGCCAAGAAGGGAATAGCAATCAGCCCCAGCATTTT.

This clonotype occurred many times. This chain's CDR3 is CASSLSNTEAFF. CDR3 coding DNA: TGTGCCAGCAGCCTATCGAACACTGAAGCTTTCTTT. The genes are TRBV28 and TRBJ1-1; D uncertain. The CDR3 spans 12 residues. Trimming removed 6 bases at V and 1 base at J, with 6 bases between. The germline gives CDR1 MDHEN, CDR2 SYDVKM.

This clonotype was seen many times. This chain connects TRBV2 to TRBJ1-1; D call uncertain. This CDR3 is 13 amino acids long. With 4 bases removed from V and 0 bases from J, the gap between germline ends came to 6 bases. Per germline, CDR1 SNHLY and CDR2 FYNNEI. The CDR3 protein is CASSVFMNTEAFF. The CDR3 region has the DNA TGTGCCAGCAGTGTTTTTATGAACACTGAAGCTTTCTTT.

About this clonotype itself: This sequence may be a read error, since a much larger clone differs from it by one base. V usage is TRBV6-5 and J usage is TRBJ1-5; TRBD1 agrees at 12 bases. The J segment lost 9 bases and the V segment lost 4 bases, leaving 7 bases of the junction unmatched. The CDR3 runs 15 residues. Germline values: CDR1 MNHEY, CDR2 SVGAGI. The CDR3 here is CASSSGTGGILPQHF. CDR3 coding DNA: TGTGCCAGCAGTTCTGGGACAGGGGGCATCCTGCCCCAGCATTTT.

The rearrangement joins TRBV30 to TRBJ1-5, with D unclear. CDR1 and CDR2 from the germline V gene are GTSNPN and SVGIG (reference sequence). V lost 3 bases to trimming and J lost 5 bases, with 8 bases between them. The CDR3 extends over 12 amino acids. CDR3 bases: TGTGCCTGGAGCGGAAGGGATCAGCCCCAGCATTTT. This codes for CAWSGRDQPQHF.

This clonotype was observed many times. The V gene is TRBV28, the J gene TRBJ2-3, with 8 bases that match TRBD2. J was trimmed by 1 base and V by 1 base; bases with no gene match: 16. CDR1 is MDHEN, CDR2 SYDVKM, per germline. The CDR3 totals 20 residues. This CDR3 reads CASSLFGLGVATSGTDTQYF. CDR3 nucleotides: TGTGCCAGCAGTTTATTTGGTTTGGGGGTGGCGACTAGCGGCACAGATACGCAGTATTTT.

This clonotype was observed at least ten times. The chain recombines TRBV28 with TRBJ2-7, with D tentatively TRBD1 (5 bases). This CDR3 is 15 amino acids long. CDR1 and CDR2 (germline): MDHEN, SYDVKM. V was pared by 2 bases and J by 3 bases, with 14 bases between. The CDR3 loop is CASSLPKGPIYEQYF. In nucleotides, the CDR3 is TGTGCCAGCAGTTTACCCAAGGGGCCAATCTACGAGCAGTACTTC.

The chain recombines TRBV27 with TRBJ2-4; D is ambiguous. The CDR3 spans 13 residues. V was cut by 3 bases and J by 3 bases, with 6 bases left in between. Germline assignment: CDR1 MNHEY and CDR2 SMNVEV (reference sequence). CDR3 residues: CASSFSGKNIQYF. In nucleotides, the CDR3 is TGTGCCAGCAGTTTTAGTGGCAAAAACATTCAGTACTTC.

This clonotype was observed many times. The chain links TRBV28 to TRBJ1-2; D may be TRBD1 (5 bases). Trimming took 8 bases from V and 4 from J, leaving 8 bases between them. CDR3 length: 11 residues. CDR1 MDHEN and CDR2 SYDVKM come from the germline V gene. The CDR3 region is CASQRGYGYTF. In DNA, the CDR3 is TGTGCCAGCCAGAGGGGCTATGGCTACACCTTC.

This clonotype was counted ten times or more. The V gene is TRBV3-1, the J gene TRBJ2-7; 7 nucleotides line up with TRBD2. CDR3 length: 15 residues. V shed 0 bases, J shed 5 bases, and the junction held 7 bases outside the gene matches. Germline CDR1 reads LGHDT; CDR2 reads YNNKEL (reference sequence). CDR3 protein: CASSQEGIAGHEQYF. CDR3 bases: TGTGCCAGCAGCCAAGAAGGGATAGCGGGTCACGAGCAGTACTTC.

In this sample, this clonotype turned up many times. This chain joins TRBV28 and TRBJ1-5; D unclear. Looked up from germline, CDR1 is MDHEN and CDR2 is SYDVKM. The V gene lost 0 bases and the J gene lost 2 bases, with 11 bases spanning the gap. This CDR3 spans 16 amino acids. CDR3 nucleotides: TGTGCCAGCAGTTTATGGAGGGTTTGGGGCAATCAGCCCCAGCATTTT. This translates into CASSLWRVWGNQPQHF.

In nucleotides, the CDR3 is TGTGCCAGCAGTTATATGGCCCCGGTAATCGGCGGGGGGACCACAGATACGCAGTATTTT. As protein: CASSYMAPVIGGGTTDTQYF. This rearrangement joins TRBV6-2 or TRBV6-3 to TRBJ2-3, with TRBD2 identical over 8 bases. Looked up from germline, CDR1 is MNHEY and CDR2 is SVGEGT. The CDR3 is made up of 20 amino acids. V was pared by 3 bases and J by 2 bases, with 19 bases of the junction left unmatched.

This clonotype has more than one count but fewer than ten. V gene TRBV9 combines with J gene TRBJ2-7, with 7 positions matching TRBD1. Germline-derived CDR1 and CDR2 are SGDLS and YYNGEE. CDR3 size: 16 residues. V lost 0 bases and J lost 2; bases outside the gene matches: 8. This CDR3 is CASSVGARGPPYEQYF. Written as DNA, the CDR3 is TGTGCCAGCAGCGTAGGGGCGAGGGGGCCTCCCTACGAGCAGTACTTC.

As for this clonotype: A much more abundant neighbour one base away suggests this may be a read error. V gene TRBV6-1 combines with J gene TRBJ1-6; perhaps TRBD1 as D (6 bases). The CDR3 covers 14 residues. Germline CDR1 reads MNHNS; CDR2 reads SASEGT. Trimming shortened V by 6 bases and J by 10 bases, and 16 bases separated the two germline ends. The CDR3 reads CASRVSQGASPLHF. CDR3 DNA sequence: TGTGCCAGCAGAGTATCACAGGGTGCGTCACCCCTCCACTTT.

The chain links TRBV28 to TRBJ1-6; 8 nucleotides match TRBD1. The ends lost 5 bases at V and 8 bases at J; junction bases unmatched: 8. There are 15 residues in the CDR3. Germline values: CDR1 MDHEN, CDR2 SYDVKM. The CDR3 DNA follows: TGTGCCAGCAGTGGGCAGGGGGCTACAGATTCACCCCTCCACTTT. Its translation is CASSGQGATDSPLHF.

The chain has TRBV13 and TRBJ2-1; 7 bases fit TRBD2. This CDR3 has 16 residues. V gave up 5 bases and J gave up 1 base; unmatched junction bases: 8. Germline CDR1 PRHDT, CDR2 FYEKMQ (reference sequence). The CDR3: CASSLRLAVSYNEQFF. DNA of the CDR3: TGTGCCAGCAGCCTCCGCCTAGCGGTATCCTACAATGAGCAGTTCTTC.

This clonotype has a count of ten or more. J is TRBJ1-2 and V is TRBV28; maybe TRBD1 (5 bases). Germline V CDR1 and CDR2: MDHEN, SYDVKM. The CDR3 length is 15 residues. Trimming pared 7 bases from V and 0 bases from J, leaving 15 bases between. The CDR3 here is CASTPPRQSNYGYTF. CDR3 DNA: TGTGCCAGCACTCCCCCGAGACAGTCTAACTATGGCTACACCTTC.

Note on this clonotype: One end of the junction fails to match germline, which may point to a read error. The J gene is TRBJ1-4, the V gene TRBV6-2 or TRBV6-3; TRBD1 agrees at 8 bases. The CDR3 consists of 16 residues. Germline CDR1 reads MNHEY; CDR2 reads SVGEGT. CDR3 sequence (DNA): TGTGCCAGCACCCTCGGACAGGGTCAGGCTAATGGAAAACTGTTTTTT. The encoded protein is CASTLGQGQANGKLFF.

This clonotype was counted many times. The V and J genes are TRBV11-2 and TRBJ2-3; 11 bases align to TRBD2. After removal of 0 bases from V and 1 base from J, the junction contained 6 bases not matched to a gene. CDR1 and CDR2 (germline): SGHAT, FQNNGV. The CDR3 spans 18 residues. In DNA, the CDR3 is TGTGCCAGCAGCTTAGATGCACTAGCGGGGGCCGGCACAGATACGCAGTATTTT. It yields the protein CASSLDALAGAGTDTQYF.

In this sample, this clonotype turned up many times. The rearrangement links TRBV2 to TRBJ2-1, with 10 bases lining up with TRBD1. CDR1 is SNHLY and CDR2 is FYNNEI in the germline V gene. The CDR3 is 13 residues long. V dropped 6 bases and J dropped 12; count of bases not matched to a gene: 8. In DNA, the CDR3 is TGTGCCAGCAGCCCGGGGACAGGGGACCGGCAGTTCTTC. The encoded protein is CASSPGTGDRQFF.

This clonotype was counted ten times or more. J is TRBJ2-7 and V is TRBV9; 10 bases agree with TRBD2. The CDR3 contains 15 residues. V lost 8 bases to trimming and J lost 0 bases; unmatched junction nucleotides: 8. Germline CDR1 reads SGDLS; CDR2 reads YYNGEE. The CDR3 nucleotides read TGTGCCAGTAACCCAGCGGGGGGGAGCTCCTACGAGCAGTACTTC. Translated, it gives CASNPAGGSSYEQYF.

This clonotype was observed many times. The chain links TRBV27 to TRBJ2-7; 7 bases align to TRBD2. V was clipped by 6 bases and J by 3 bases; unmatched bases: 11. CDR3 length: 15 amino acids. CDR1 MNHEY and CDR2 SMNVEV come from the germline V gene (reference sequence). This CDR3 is CASSLFPGGIYEQYF. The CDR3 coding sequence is TGTGCCAGCAGCCTTTTTCCCGGGGGGATCTACGAGCAGTACTTC.

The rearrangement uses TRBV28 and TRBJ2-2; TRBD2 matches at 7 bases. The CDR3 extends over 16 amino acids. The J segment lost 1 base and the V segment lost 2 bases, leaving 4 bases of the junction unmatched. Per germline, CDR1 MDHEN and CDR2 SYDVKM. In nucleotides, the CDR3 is TGTGCCAGCAGTTTAGCAGCGGGATGGAACACCGGGGAGCTGTTTTTT. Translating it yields CASSLAAGWNTGELFF.

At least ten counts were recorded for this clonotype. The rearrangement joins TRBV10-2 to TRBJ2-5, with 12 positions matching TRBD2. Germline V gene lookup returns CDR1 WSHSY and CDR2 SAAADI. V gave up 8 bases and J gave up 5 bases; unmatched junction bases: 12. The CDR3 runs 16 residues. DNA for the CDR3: TGCGCCAGCTCGAGCCCACTAGCGGGGGGCTCGGAGACCCAGTACTTC. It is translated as CASSSPLAGGSETQYF.